The TCR beta chain under discussion was sequenced for a study of shared clonotypes between healthy human individuals. Turning to the study itself: With ages of 18 to 49, the donors were a couple of women and three men.

This clone came up once. The antigen is undetermined. The genomic DNA of each subset was split evenly across several immunoSEQ plates. Only in-frame clones appear in the TCRdb table, and some are missing; sequencing was by immunoSEQ multiplex PCR. The sample includes 2,500,000 or so clones, 85% to 95% of them seen just once. The CDR3 runs 17 residues. With 1 base clipped from V and 2 bases from J, the junction kept 6 bases outside the gene matches. CDR1 and CDR2 from the germline V gene are SGHVS and FQNEAQ. Broader study findings: The generation probabilities recorded for non-shared clonotypes fell below those of clonotypes shared by all four donors. Sharing across four donors was highest in naive CD4 (about 5%) and lowest in memory CD8 (roughly 0.4%).

The chain is built from TRBV7-8 and TRBJ2-7; 12 bases map to TRBD2. Sequencing was done on a sample of naive CD4+ T cells sorted from blood. As to subset: CD45RA+ positively selected. The receptor was derived from a man aged 18 to 30 in good health. The CDR3 here is CASSLELAGGLTYEQYF. The CDR3 bases are TGTGCCAGCAGCTTAGAACTAGCGGGAGGTCTCACCTACGAGCAGTACTTC.